These 5 T cell receptor beta chains share one sample of origin, sequenced in a study of T cells in women clearing cervical HPV infection. TCRdb's copy holds only in-frame clones and misses some; the assay was immunoSEQ multiplex PCR. This sample carries roughly 30,000 clones, with around 9.2% going to the ten biggest clones. Sequences were obtained from blood buffy coat. The receptor set was obtained from a woman aged 18 to 69 with a cervical HPV16 infection that either progressed to CIN3+ or cleared (not recorded which).

Comments on this clone: With the read ending 3 residues before the CDR3 end, the germline J gene is used to fill in that end. The chain carries TRBV7-9 and TRBJ1-2; TRBD1 agrees at 9 bases. CDR1 is SEHNR and CDR2 is FQNEAQ in the germline V gene (reference sequence). This CDR3 region has 14 residues. Unmatched junction bases numbered 7, after V lost 5 bases and J lost 6 bases. The CDR3 bases that were read are TGTGCCAGCAGCGCAGGGGACAGGGTACATGGC. It encodes CASSAGDRVHG. The complete CDR3 reads CASSAGDRVHGYTF.

Comment on this clone: With the read ending 3 residues before the CDR3 end, the germline J gene is used to fill in that end. The chain has TRBV7-6 and TRBJ1-1; maybe TRBD1 (6 bases). The CDR3 runs to 14 residues. The germline V gene has CDR1 SGHVS and CDR2 FNYEAQ. The CDR3: CASKVGQGMGEAFF. The CDR3 bases that were read are TGTGCCAGCAAAGTGGGGCAGGGGATGGGCGAG.

A note on this clone: The CDR3 extends 3 residues past the end of the read, so its final part is completed from the germline J gene. This rearrangement joins TRBV30 to TRBJ1-1; no definite D call. Trimming stripped 2 bases from V and 1 base from J, with 5 bases between. Germline V gives CDR1 GTSNPN, CDR2 SVGIG (reference sequence). The CDR3 has 12 residues. The CDR3: CAWSHGNTEAFF. The CDR3 bases that were read are TGTGCCTGGAGTCACGGGAACACTGAA.

With regard to this clone: The CDR3 end lies 3 residues beyond the end of the read and is filled in from the germline J gene. This sequence joins TRBV7-7 and TRBJ2-7; possibly TRBD1 for D (6 bases). V dropped 1 base and J dropped 4 bases, with 14 bases sitting between them. There are 15 residues in the CDR3. Germline CDR1 and CDR2: SSHAT and FNYEAQ (reference sequence). The CDR3 spells CASSLEAGEGYEQYF. The CDR3 bases that were read are TGTGCCAGCAGCTTAGAGGCAGGGGAAGGATACGAG.

Of note for this clone: The read is 3 residues too short to cover the CDR3 end, so that end is filled in from the germline J gene. V and J are TRBV5-1 and TRBJ2-3; 9 bases line up with TRBD2. The V segment lost 0 bases and the J segment 0 bases; nucleotides outside the gene matches: 8. The CDR3 runs 18 residues. Germline values: CDR1 SGHRS, CDR2 YFSETQ. The CDR3 DNA, read in part, is TGCGCCAGCAGCTTGGAGTTTTCTAGCGGGATTAGCACAGATACG. It is translated as CASSLEFSSGISTDT. The entire CDR3 reads CASSLEFSSGISTDTQYF.